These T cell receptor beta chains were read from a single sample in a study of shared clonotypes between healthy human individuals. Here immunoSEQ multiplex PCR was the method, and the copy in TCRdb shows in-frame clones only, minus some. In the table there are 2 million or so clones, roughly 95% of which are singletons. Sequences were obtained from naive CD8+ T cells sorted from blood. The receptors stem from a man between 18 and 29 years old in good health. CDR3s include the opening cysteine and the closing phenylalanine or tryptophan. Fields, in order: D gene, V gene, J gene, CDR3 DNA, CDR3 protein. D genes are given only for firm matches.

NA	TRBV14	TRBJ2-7	TGTGCCAGCAGCCAAGATTGGGCAGGGGAATTATACGAGCAGTACTTC	CASSQDWAGELYEQYF
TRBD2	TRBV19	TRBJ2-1	TGTGCCAGTAGTATTAAGGGACTAGCTTACAATGAGCAGTTCTTC	CASSIKGLAYNEQFF
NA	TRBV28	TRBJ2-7	TGTGCCAGCTCCCCCTGGACGGGACACTTATCCTACGAGCAGTACTTC	CASSPWTGHLSYEQYF
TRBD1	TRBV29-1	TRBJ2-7	TGCAGCGTTGAATGGTTGTCAGGGGGCAACTACGAGCAGTACTTC	CSVEWLSGGNYEQYF
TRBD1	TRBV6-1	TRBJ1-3	TGTGCCAGCCGACAGGGGGGACCTGGAAACACCATATATTTT	CASRQGGPGNTIYF
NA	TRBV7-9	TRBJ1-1	TGTGCCAGCAGCTTAGCGTGGCAGGGACACACTGAAGCTTTCTTT	CASSLAWQGHTEAFF
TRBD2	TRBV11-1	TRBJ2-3	TGTGCCAGCAGCTTCCAACGGGGGGGCGGGATAGATACGCAGTATTTT	CASSFQRGGGIDTQYF
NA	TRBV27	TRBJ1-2	TGTGCCAGCAGTTTGGTCCCACGGGCGGGCTACACCTTC	CASSLVPRAGYTF
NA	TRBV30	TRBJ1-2	TGTGCCTGGAGTCCCCAGGTTACTTATGGCTACACCTTC	CAWSPQVTYGYTF
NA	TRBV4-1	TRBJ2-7	TGCGCCAGCAGCCAAGAGGGCCACTCCTACGAGCAGTACTTC	CASSQEGHSYEQYF